The source of this T cell receptor beta chain is a study of T cells in localized non-small cell lung cancer. Findings of the study overall: A median of about 52 clones ranked among the top 100 in tumor appeared in adjacent lung. Only one tumor region went through sequencing, so heterogeneity may still be there. Tumor showed lower T cell clonality than uninvolved adjacent lung, where it was highest.

Produced via immunoSEQ multiplex PCR; TCRdb's table is partial and in-frame only. The sample lists roughly 1,500 clones; more than 20% were seen once. Neighbouring lung, lacking atypia, was collected no less than 2 cm away from the tumor margin. J was trimmed by 1 base and V by 4 bases; bases with no gene match: 11. CDR1 and CDR2 (germline): SGDLS, YYNGEE. The CDR3 loop spans 17 amino acids. By proportion, this clone is medium-sized. Its target is unknown. This clonotype was sampled from a male donor at least 60 years old with stage I lung adenocarcinoma. The material was normal lung tissue next to the tumor, obtained before any cancer treatment. The V call is TRBV9, the J call TRBJ1-2; TRBD1 agrees at 9 bases. CDR3 coding DNA: TGTGCCAGCAGCTCCCTCCGGGACAGGGCTAATAACTATGGCTACACCTTC. It encodes CASSSLRDRANNYGYTF.